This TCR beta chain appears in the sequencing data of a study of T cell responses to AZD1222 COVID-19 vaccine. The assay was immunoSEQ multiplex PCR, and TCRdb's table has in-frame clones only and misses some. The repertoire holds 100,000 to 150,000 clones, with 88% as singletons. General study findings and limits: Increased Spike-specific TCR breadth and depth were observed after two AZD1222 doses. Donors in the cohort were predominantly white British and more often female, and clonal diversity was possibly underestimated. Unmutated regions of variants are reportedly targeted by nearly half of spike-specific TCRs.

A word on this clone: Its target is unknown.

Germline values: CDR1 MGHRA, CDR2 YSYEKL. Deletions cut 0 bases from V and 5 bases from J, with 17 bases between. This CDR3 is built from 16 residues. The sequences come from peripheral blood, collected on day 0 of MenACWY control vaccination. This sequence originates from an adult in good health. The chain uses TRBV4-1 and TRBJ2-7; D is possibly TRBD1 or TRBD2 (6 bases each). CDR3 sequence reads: CASSQEGTGAQDEQYF. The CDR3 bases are TGCGCCAGCAGCCAAGAAGGAACGGGGGCCCAGGACGAGCAGTACTTC.